This T cell receptor beta chain was identified during a study of blood T cell repertoires in COVID-19. V lost 5 bases, J lost 3 bases, and 6 bases stayed unmatched. The CDR3 extends over 14 amino acids. The V gene's germline CDR1 is SEHNR and CDR2 FQNEAQ (reference sequence). Sequenced by immunoSEQ multiplex PCR; TCRdb stores in-frame clones only, minus some. The sample has roughly 150,000 clones; 88% are singletons. The sequenced sample was peripheral blood. V and J are TRBV7-9 and TRBJ2-7, with 8 bases aligning to TRBD2. The TCR sequence derives from a man in his fifties who had recovered from COVID-19. The CDR3 DNA reads TGTGCCAGCAGCCCCGGGACTAGGAACTACGAGCAGTACTTC. It encodes CASSPGTRNYEQYF.